This TCR beta chain was sequenced in a study of molecular identifiers for immune sequencing clone quantification. TCRdb re-called the PCR reads with MiXCR, one entry per CDR3 protein. The sample includes about 640,000 distinct CDR3 sequences, nearly 20% of them seen just once. The CDR3 has 16 amino acids. Germline V gives CDR1 LNHDA, CDR2 SQIVND (reference sequence). Deletions cut 7 bases from V and 5 bases from J, with 21 bases between. The chain carries TRBV19 and TRBJ1-5; no clear D gene. Source material: naive CD8+ T cells from blood, with Jurkat cell RNA spiked in. Subset here: FACS-sorted CD8+CD4-CCR7+CD45RA+ naive T cells. The TCR comes from a human donor in good health. Some libraries in this study had Jurkat cell RNA spiked in. The CDR3 spells CASNIGHMPGDQPQHF. CDR3 DNA sequence: TGTGCCAGTAATATCGGTCACATGCCTGGAGATCAGCCCCAGCATTTT.